The entry below describes one T cell receptor beta chain. This sample was included in a study of blood T cell repertoires in COVID-19. CDR3 size: 16 residues. The data were produced by immunoSEQ multiplex PCR, yet TCRdb's version contains in-frame clones alone and is incomplete. The table has approximately 190,000 clones, approximately 90% seen once. V and J are TRBV21-1 and TRBJ2-3; the table's D call, TRBD1, has no DNA check behind it. TRBV21-1 has pseudogene status. Sequencing was done on a sample of peripheral blood. The origin of this receptor is a man aged 70-80 years with active or convalescent COVID-19. The CDR3 DNA is TGTGCCAGCAGCTACCCACAGGGGTTTCTAGCTGATACGCAGTATTTT. This codes for CASSYPQGFLADTQYF.